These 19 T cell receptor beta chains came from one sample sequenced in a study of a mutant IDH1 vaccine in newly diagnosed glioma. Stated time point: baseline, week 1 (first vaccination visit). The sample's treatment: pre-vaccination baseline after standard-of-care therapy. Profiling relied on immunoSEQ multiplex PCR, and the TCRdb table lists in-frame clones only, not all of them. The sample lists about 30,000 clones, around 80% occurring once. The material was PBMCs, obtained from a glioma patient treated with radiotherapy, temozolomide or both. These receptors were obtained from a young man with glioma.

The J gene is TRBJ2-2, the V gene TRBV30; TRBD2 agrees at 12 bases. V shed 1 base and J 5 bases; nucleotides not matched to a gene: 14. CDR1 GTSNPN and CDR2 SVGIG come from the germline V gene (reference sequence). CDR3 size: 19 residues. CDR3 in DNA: TGTGCCTGGAGTGCCGCACCCCCGAGACTAGCGGGGGCGACCGGGGAGCTGTTTTTT. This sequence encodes CAWSAAPPRLAGATGELFF. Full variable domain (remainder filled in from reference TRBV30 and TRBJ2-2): SQTIHQWPATLVQPVGSPLSLECTVEGTSNPNLYWYRQAAGRGLQLLFYSVGIGQISSEVPQNLSASRPQDRQFILSSKKLLLSDSGFYLCAWSAAPPRLAGATGELFFGEGSRLTVL.

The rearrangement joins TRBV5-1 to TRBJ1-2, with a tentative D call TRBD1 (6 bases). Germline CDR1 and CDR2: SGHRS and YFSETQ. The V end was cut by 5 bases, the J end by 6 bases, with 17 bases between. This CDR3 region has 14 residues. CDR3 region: CASRSHQGLDGYTF. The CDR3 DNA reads TGCGCCAGCAGAAGCCATCAGGGGTTGGATGGCTACACCTTC.

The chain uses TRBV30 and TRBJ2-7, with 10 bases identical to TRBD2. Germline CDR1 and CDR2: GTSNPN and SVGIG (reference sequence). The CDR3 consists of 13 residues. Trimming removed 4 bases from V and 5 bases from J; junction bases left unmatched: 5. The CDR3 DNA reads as TGTGCCTGGACTAGCGGGAGAACCGACGAGCAGTACTTC. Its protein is CAWTSGRTDEQYF.

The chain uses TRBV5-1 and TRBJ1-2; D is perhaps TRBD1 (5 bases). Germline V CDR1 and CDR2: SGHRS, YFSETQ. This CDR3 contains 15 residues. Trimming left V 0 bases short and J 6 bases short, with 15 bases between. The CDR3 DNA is TGCGCCAGCAGCTTGGCACCACAGGACTCGGATGGCTACACCTTC. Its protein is CASSLAPQDSDGYTF.

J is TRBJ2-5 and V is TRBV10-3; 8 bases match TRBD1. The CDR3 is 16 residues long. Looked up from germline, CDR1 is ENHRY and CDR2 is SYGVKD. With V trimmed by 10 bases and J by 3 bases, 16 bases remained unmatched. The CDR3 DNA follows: TGTGCCACCGGCCGGAACAAAGGACAGGGCGAAGAGACCCAGTACTTC. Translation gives CATGRNKGQGEETQYF.

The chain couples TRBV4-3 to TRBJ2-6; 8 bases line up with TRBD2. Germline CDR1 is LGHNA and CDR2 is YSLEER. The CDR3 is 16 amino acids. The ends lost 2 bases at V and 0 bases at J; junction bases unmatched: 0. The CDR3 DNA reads TGCGCCAGCAGCCAAACTAGCGGCTCTGGGGCCAACGTCCTGACTTTC. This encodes CASSQTSGSGANVLTF.

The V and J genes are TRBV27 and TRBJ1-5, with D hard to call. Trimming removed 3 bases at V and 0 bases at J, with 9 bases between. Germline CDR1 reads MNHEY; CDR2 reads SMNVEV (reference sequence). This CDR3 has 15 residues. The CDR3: CASSLGGVSNQPQHF. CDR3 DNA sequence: TGTGCCAGCAGTTTGGGCGGGGTTAGCAATCAGCCCCAGCATTTT.

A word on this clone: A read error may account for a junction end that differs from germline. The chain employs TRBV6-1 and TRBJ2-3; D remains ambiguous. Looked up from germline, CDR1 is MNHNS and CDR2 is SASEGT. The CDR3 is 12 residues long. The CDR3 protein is CASSEQTATQYF. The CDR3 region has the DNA TGTGCCAGCAGTGAACAAACAGCTACGCAGTATTTT.

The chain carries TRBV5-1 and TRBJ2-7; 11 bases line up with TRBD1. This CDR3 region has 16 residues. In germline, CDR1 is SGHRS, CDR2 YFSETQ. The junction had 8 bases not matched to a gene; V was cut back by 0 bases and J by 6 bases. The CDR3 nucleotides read TGCGCCAGCAGCTTGGGGACCGGGACAGGGGGATTCGAGCAGTACTTC. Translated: CASSLGTGTGGFEQYF.

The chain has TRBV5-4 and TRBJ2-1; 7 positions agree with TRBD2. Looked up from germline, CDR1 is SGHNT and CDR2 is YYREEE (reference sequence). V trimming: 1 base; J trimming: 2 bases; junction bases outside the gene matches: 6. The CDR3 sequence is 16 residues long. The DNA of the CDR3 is TGTGCCAGCAGCTTGAACCTAGCGGACCCCTACAATGAGCAGTTCTTC. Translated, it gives CASSLNLADPYNEQFF.

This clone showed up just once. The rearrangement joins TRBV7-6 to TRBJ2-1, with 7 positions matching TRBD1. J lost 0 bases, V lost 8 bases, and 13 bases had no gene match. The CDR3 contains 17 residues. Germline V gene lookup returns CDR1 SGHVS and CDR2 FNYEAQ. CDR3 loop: CASLPRQGKSSYNEQFF. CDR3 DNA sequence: TGTGCCAGCCTTCCCCGACAGGGAAAAAGCTCCTACAATGAGCAGTTCTTC.

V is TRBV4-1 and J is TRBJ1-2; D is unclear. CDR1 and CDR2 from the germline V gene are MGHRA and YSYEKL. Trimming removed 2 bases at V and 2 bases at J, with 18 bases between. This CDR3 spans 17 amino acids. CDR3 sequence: CASSQRTGLELNYGYTF. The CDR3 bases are TGCGCCAGCAGCCAAAGAACCGGCCTAGAGCTCAACTATGGCTACACCTTC.

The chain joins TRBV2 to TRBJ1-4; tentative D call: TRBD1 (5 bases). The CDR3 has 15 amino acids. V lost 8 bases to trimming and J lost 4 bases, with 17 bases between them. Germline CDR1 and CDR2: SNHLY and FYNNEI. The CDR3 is CASQRQQEVNEKLFF. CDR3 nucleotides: TGTGCCAGCCAGCGGCAACAGGAAGTTAATGAAAAACTGTTTTTT.

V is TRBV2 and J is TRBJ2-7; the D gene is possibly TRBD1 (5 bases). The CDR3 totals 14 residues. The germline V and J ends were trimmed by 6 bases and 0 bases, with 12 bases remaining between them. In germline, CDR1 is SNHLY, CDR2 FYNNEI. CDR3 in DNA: TGTGCCAGCAGCCCCAGGGCGGCCTCCTACGAGCAGTACTTC. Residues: CASSPRAASYEQYF.

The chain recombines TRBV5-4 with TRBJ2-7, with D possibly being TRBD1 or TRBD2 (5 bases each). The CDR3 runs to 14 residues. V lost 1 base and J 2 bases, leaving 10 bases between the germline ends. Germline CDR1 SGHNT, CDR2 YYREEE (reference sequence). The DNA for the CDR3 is TGTGCCAGCAGCTTGCGGGACGGTACCTACGAGCAGTACTTC. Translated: CASSLRDGTYEQYF.

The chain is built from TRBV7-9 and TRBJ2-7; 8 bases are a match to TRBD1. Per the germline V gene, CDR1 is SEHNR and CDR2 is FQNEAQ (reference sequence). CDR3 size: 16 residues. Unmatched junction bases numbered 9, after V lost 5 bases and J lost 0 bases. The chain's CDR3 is CASSTSTGVLSYEQYF. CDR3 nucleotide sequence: TGTGCCAGCAGCACATCGACAGGGGTCCTCTCCTACGAGCAGTACTTC.

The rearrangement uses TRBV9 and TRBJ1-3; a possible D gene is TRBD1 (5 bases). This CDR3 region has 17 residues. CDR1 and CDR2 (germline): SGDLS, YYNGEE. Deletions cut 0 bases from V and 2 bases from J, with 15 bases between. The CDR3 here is CASSVGLRGGAGNTIYF. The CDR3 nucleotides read TGTGCCAGCAGCGTAGGTCTCCGGGGAGGGGCTGGAAACACCATATATTTT.

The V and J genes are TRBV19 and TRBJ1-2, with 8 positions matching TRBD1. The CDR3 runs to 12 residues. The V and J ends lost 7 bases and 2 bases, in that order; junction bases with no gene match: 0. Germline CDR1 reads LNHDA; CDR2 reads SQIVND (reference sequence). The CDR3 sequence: CASTGGNYGYTF. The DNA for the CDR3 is TGTGCCAGTACAGGGGGCAACTATGGCTACACCTTC.

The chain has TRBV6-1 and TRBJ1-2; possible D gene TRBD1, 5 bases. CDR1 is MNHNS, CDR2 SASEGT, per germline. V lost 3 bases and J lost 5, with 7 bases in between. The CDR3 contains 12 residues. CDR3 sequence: CASSDQGYGYTF. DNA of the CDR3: TGTGCCAGCAGTGACCAGGGTTATGGCTACACCTTC.